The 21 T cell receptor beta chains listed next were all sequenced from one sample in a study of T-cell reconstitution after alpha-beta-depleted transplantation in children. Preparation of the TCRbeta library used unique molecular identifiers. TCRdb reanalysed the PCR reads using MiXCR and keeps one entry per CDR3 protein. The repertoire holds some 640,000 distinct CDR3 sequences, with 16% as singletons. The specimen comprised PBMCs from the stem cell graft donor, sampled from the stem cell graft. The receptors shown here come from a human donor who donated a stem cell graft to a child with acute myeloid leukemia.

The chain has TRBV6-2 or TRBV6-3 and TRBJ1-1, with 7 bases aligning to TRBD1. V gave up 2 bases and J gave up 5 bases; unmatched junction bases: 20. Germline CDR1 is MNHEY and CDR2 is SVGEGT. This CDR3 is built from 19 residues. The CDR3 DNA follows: TGTGCCAGCAGTTACCCGATACTCAAACAGGGGCGACGTAGGACTGAAGCTTTCTTT. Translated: CASSYPILKQGRRRTEAFF.

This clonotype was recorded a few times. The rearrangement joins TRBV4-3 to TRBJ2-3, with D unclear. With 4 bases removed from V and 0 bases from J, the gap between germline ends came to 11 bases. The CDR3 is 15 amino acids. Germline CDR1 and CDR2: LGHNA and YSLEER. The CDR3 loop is CASSPGSTSTDTQYF. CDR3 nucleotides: TGCGCCAGCAGCCCCGGTAGTACTAGCACAGATACGCAGTATTTT.

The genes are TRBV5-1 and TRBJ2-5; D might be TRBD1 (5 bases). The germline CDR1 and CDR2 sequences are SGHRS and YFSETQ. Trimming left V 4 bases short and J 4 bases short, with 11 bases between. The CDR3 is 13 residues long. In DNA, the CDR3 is TGCGCCAGCAGCCTATCGACAGCAGAGACCCAGTACTTC. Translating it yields CASSLSTAETQYF.

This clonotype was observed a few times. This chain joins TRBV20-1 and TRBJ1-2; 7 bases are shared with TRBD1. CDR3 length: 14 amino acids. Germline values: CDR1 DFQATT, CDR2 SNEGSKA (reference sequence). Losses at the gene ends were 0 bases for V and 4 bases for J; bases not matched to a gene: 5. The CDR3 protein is CSARDERQGYGYTF. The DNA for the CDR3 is TGCAGTGCTAGAGACGAACGACAGGGCTATGGCTACACCTTC.

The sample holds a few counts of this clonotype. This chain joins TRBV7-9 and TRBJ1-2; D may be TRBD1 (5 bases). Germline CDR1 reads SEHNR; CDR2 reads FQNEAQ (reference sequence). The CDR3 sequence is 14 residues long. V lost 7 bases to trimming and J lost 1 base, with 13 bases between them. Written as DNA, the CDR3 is TGTGCCAGCACCCTAGGTGGGGGTAACTATGGCTACACCTTC. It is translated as CASTLGGGNYGYTF.

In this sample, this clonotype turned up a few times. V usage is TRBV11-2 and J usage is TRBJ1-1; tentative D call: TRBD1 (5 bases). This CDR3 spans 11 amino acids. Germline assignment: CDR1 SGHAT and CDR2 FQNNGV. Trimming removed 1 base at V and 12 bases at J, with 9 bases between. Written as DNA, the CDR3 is TGTGCCAGCAGCTTAGGGGGGACGTCTTTCTTT. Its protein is CASSLGGTSFF.

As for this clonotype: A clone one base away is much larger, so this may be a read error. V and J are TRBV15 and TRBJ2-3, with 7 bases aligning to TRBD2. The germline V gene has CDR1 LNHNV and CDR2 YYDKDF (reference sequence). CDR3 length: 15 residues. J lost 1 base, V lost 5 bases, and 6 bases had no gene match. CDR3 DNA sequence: TGTGCCACCAGCTTGCGGGGGTGCGGCACAGATACGCAGTATTTT. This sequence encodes CATSLRGCGTDTQYF. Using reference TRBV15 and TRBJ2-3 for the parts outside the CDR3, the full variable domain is DAMVIQNPRYQVTQFGKPVTLSCSQTLNHNVMYWYQQKSSQAPKLLFHYYDKDFNNEADTPDNFQSRRPNTSFCFLDIRSPGLGDTAMYLCATSLRGCGTDTQYFGPGTRLTVL.

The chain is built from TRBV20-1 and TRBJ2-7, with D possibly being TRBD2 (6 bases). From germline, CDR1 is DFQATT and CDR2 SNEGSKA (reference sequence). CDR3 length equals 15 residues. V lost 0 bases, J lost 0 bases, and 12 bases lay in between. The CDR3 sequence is CSARDAGYTSYEQYF. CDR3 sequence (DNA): TGCAGTGCTAGAGATGCGGGGTATACCTCCTACGAGCAGTACTTC.

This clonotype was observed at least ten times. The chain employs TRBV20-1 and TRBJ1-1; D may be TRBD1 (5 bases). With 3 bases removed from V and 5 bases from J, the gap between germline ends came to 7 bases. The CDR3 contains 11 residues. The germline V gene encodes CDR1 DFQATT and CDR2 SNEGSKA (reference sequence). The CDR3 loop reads CSARGGTEAFF. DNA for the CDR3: TGCAGTGCTAGGGGGGGAACTGAAGCTTTCTTT.

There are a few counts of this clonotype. The CDR3 sequence is CASSEDTSGELFF. DNA of the CDR3: TGCGCCAGCAGTGAGGACACCTCAGGGGAGCTGTTTTTT. J is TRBJ2-2 and V is TRBV10-1, with D unclear. This CDR3 contains 13 residues. Per the germline V gene, CDR1 is WNHNN and CDR2 is SYGVQD (reference sequence). V was shortened by 2 bases and J by 8 bases, with 9 bases between the two germline ends.

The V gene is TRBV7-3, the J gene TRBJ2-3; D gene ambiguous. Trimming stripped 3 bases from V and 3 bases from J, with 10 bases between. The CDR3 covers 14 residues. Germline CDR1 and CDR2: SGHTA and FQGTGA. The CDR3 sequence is CASSFYGPTDTQYF. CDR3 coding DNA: TGTGCCAGCAGCTTCTATGGACCAACAGATACGCAGTATTTT.

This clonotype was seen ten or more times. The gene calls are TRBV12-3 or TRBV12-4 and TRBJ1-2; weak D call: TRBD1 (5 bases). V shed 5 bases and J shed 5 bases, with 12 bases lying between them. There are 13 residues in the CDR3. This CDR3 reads CASSLGVSYGYTF. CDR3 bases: TGTGCCAGCAGTCTAGGGGTGTCTTATGGCTACACCTTC.

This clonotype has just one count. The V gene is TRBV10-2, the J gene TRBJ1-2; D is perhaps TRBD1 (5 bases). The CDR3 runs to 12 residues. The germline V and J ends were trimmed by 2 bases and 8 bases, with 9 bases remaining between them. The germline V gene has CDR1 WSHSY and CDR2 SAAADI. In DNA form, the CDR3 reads TGCGCCAGCAGTGAGGGACACCGCGGCTACACCTTC. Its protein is CASSEGHRGYTF.

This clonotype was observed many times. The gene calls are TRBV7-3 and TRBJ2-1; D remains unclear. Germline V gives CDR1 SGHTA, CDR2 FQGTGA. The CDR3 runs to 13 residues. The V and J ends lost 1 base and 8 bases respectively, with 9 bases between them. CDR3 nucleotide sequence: TGTGCCAGCAGCTTAAGGGGTGGGGATGAGCAGTTCTTC. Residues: CASSLRGGDEQFF.

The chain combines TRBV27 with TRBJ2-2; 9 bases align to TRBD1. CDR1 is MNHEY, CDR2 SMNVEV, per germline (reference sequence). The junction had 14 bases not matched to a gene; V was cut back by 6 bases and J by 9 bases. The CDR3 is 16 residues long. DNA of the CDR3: TGTGCCAGCAGAGAGACAGGGGGAACGTCTGGCAGGGAGCTGTTTTTT. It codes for CASRETGGTSGRELFF.

The CDR3 DNA follows: TGTGCCAGCAGCTTGACAGGGCGAAACATTCAGTACTTC. Protein sequence: CASSLTGRNIQYF. V usage is TRBV7-2 and J usage is TRBJ2-4, with 7 nucleotides matching TRBD1. After removal of 3 bases from V and 6 bases from J, the junction contained 2 bases not matched to a gene. Per the germline V gene, CDR1 is SGHTA and CDR2 is FQGNSA. The CDR3 covers 13 residues.

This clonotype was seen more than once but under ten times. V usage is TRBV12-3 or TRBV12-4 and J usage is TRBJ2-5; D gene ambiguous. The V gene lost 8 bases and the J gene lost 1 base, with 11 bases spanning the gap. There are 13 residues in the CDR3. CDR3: CASGPYFQETQYF. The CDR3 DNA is TGTGCCAGCGGCCCATACTTCCAAGAGACCCAGTACTTC.

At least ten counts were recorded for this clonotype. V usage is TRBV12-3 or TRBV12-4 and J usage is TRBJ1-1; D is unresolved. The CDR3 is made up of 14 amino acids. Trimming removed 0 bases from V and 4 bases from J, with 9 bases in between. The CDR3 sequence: CASSLAGSGTEAFF. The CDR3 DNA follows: TGTGCCAGCAGTTTAGCAGGGTCGGGCACTGAAGCTTTCTTT.

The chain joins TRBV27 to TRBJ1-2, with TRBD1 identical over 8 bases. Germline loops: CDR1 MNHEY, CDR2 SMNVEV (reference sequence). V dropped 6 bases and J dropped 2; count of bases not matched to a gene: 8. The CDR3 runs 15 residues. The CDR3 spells CASSRTGSRNYGYTF. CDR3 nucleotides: TGTGCCAGCAGCCGGACAGGGAGCCGCAACTATGGCTACACCTTC.

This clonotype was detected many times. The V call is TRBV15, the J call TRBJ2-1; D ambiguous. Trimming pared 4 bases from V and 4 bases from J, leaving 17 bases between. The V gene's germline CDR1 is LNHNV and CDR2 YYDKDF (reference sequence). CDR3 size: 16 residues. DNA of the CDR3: TGTGCCACCAGCACCAACCGTGGGCTCGGGTACAATGAGCAGTTCTTC. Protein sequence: CATSTNRGLGYNEQFF. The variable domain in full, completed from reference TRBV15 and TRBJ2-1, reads DAMVIQNPRYQVTQFGKPVTLSCSQTLNHNVMYWYQQKSSQAPKLLFHYYDKDFNNEADTPDNFQSRRPNTSFCFLDIRSPGLGDTAMYLCATSTNRGLGYNEQFFGPGTRLTVL.

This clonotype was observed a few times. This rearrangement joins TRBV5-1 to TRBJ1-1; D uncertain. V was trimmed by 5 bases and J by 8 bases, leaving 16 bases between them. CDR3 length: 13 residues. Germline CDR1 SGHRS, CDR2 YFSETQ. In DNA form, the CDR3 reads TGCGCCAGCAGTTTTGAGACGGACTTAGAAGCTTTCTTT. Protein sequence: CASSFETDLEAFF.